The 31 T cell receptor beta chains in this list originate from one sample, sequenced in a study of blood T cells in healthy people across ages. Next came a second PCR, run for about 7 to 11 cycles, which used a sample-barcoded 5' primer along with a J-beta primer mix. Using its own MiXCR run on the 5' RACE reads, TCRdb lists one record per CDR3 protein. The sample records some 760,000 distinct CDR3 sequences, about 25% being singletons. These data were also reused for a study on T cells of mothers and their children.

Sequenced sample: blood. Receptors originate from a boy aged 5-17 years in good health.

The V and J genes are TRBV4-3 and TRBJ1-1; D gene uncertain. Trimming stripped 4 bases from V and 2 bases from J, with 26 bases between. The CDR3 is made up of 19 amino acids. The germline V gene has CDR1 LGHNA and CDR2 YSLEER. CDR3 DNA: TGCGCCAGCAGCCCCAAACTCACCGGTCTCACCCATACAAACACTGAAGCTTTCTTT. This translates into CASSPKLTGLTHTNTEAFF.

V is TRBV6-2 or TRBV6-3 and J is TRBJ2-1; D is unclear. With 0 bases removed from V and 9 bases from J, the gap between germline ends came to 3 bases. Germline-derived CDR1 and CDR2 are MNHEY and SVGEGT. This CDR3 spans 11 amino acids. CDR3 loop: CASSYSVEQFF. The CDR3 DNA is TGTGCCAGCAGTTACTCGGTTGAGCAGTTCTTC.

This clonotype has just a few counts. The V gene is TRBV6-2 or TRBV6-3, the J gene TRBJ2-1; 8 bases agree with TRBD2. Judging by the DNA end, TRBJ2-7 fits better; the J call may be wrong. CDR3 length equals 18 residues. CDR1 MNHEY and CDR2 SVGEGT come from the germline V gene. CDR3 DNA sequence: TGTGCCAGCAGTTCCCACACTCTTAAACTAGCGGTGAATTTCGAGCAGTACTTC. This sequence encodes CASSSHTLKLAVNFEQYF.

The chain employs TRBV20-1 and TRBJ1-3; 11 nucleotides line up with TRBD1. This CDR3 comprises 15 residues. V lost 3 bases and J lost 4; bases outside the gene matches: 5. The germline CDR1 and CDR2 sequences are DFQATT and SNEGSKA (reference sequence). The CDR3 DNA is TGCAGTGCTAGGGTTGGACAGGGGGCAGGAAACACCATATATTTT. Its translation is CSARVGQGAGNTIYF.

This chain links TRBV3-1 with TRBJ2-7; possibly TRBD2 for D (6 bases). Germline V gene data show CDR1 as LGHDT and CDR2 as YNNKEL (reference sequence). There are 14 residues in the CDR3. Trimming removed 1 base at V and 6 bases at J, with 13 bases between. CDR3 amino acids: CASSQATSFREQYF. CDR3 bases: TGTGCCAGCAGCCAAGCTACTAGCTTCCGCGAGCAGTACTTC.

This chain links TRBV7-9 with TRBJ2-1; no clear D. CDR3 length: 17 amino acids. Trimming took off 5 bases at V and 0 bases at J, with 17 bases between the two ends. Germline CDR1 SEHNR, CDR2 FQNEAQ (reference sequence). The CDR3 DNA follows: TGTGCCAGCAGCCCCCGATTGGGGATGAGCTCCTACAATGAGCAGTTCTTC. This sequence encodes CASSPRLGMSSYNEQFF.

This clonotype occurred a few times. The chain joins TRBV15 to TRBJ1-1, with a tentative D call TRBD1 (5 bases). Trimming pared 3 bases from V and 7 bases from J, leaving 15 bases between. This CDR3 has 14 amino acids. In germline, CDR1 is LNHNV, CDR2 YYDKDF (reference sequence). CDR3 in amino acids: CATSSSGRQLEAFF. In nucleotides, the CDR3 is TGTGCCACCAGCAGTTCTGGGAGACAGCTTGAAGCTTTCTTT.

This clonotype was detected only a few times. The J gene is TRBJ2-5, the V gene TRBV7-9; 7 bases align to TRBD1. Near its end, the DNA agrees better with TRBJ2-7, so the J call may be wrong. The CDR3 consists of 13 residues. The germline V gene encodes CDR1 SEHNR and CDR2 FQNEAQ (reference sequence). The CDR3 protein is CASRTGHDYEQYF. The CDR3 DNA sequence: TGTGCCAGCAGGACAGGGCACGACTACGAGCAGTACTTC.

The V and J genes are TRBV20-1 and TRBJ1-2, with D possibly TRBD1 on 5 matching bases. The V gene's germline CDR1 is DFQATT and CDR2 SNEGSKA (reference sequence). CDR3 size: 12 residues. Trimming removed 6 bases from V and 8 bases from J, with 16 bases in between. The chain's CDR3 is CSAVDAQGGYTF. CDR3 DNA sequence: TGCAGTGCCGTGGACGCCCAGGGAGGCTACACCTTC.

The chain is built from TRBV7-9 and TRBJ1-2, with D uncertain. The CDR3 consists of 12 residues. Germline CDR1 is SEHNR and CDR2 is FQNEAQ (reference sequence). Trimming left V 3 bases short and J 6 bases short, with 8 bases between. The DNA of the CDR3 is TGTGCCAGCAGCTTTCCCGGGAATGGCTACACCTTC. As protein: CASSFPGNGYTF.

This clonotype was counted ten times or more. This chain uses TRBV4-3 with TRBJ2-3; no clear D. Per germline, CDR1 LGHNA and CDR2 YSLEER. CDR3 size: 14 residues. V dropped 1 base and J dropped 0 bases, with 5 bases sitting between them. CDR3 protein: CASSQGRSTDTQYF. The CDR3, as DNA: TGCGCCAGCAGCCAAGGTCGCAGCACAGATACGCAGTATTTT.

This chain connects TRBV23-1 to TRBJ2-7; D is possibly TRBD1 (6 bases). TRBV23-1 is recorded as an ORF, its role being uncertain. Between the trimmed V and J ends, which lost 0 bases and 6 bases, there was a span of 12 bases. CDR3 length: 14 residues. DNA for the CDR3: TGCGCCAGCAGTCAATCGACTACAGGGTCCGAGCAGTACTTC. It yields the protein CASSQSTTGSEQYF.

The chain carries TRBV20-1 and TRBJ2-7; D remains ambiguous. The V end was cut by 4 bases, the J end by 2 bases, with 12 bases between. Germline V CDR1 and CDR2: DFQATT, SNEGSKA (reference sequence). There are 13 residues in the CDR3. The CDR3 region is CSATDGHTYEQYF. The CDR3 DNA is TGCAGTGCTACCGACGGCCACACCTACGAGCAGTACTTC.

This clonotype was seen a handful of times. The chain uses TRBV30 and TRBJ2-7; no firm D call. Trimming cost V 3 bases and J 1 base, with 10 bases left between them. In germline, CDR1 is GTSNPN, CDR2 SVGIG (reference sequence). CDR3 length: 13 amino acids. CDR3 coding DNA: TGTGCCTGGAGCTACGGTCGTTCCTACGAGCAGTACTTC. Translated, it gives CAWSYGRSYEQYF.

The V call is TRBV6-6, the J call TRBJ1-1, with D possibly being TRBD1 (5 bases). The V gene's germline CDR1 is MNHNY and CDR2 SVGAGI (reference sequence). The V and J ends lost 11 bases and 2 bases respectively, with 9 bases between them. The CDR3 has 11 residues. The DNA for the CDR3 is TGTGCCGCGGGGGATAACACTGAAGCTTTCTTT. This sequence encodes CAAGDNTEAFF.

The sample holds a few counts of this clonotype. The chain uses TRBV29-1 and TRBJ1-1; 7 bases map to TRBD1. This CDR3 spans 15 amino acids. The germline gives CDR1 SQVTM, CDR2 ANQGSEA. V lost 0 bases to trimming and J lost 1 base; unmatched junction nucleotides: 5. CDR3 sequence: CSVEDRQGGNTEAFF. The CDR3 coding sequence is TGCAGCGTTGAAGATCGTCAGGGGGGGAACACTGAAGCTTTCTTT.

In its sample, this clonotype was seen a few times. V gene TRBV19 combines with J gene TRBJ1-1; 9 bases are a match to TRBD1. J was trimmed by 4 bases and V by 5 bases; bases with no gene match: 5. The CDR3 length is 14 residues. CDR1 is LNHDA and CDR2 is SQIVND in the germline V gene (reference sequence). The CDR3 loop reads CASSPGQGRTEAFF. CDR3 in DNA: TGTGCCAGTAGTCCTGGACAGGGGCGCACTGAAGCTTTCTTT.

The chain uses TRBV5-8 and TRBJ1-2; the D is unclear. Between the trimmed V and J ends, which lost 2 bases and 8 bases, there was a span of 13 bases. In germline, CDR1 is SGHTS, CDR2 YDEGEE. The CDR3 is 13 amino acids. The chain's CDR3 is CASSFSRSSGYTF. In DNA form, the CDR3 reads TGTGCCAGCAGCTTCAGTAGAAGTAGCGGCTACACCTTC.

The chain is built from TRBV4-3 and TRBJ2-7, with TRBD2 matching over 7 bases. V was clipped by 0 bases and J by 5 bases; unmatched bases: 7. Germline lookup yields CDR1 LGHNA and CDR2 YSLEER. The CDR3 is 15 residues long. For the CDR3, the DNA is TGCGCCAGCAGCCAAGATAGGTTAGCGGGCCACGAGCAGTACTTC. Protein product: CASSQDRLAGHEQYF.

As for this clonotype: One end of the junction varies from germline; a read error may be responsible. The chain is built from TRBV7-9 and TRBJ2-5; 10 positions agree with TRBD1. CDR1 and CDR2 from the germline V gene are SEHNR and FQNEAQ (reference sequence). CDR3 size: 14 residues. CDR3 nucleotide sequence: TGTGCCTGCAGCCTGGGACAGGGGACAGAGACCCAGTACTTC. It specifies CACSLGQGTETQYF.

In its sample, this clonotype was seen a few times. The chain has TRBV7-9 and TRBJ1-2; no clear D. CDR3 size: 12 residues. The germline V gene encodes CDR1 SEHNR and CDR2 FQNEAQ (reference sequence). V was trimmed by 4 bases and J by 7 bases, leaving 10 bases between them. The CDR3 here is CASSWEVAGYTF. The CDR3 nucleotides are TGTGCCAGCAGCTGGGAGGTCGCTGGCTACACCTTC. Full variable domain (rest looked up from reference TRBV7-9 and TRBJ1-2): DTGVSQNPRHKITKRGQNVTFRCDPISEHNRLYWYRQTLGQGPEFLTYFQNEAQLEKSRLLSDRFSAERPKGSFSTLEIQRTEQGDSAMYLCASSWEVAGYTFGSGTRLTVV.

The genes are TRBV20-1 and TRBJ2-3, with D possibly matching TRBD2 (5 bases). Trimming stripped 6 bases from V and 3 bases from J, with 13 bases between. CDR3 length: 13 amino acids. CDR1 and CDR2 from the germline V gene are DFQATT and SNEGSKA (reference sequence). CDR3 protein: CSASATSTDTQYF. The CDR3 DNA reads TGCAGTGCCTCTGCTACTAGTACAGATACGCAGTATTTT.

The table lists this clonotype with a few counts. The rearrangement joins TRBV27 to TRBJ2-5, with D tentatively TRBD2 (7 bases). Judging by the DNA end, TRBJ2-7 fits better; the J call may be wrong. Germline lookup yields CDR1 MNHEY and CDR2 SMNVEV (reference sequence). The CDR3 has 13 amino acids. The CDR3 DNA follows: TGTGCCAGCAGCGGGGGGCGCGAGTACGAGCAGTACTTC. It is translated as CASSGGREYEQYF.

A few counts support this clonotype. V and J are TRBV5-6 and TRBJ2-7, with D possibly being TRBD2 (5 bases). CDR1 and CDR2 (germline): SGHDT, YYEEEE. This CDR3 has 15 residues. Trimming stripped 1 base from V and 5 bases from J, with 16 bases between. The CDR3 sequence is CASSLHGVRIHEQYF. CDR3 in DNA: TGTGCCAGCAGCTTGCACGGGGTAAGGATCCACGAGCAGTACTTC.

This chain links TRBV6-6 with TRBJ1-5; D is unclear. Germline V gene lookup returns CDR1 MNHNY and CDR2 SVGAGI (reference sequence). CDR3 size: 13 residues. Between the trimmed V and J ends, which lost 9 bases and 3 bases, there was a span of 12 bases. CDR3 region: CASTPGYNQPQHF. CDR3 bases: TGTGCCAGTACACCCGGGTACAATCAGCCCCAGCATTTT.

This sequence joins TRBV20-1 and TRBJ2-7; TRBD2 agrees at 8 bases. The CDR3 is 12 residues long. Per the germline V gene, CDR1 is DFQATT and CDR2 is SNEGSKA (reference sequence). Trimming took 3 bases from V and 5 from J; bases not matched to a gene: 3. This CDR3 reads CSASIGGDEQYF. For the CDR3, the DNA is TGCAGTGCTAGCATCGGGGGGGACGAGCAGTACTTC.

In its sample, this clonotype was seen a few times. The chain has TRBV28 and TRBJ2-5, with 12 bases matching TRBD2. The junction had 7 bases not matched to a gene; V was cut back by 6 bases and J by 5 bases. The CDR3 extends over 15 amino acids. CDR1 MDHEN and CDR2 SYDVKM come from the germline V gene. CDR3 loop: CASRARLAGEETQYF. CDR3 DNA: TGTGCCAGCAGAGCAAGACTAGCGGGAGAGGAGACCCAGTACTTC. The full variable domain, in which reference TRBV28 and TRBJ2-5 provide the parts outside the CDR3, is DVKVTQSSRYLVKRTGEKVFLECVQDMDHENMFWYRQDPGLGLRLIYFSYDVKMKEKGDIPEGYSVSREKKERFSLILESASTNQTSMYLCASRARLAGEETQYFGPGTRLLVL.

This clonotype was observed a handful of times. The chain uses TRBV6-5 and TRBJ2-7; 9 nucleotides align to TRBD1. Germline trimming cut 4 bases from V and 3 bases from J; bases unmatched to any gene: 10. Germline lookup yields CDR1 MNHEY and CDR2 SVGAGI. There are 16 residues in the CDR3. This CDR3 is CASSSSAGTGIYEQYF. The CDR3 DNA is TGTGCCAGCAGTTCAAGTGCCGGGACAGGGATCTACGAGCAGTACTTC.

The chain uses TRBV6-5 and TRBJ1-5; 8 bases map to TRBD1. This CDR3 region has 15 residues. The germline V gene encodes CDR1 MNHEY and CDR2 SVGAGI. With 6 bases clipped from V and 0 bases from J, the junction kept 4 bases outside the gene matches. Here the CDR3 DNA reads TGTGCCAGCAGGCCCGGGACAGGTAGCAATCAGCCCCAGCATTTT. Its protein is CASRPGTGSNQPQHF.

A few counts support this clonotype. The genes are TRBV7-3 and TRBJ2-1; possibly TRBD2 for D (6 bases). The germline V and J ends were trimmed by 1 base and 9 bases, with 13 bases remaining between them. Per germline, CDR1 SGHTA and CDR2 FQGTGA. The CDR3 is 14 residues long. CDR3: CASSLRGDATEQFF. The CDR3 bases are TGTGCCAGCAGCTTAAGGGGGGACGCCACTGAGCAGTTCTTC. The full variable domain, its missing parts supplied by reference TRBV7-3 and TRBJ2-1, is GAGVSQTPSNKVTEKGKYVELRCDPISGHTALYWYRQSLGQGPEFLIYFQGTGAADDSGLPNDRFFAVRPEGSVSTLKIQRTERGDSAVYLCASSLRGDATEQFFGPGTRLTVL.

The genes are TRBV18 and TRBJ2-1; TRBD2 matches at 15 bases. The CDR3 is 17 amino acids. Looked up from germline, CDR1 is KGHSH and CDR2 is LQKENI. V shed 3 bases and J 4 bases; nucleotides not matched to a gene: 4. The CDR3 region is CASSPGLAGGIYNEQFF. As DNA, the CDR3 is TGTGCCAGCTCACCGGGACTAGCGGGGGGCATATACAATGAGCAGTTCTTC.